This is a list of T cell receptor beta chains from one sample in a study of blood T cell repertoires in COVID-19. The method was immunoSEQ multiplex PCR; TCRdb's version includes in-frame clones alone and lacks a portion of them. Here the sample spans some 300,000 clones, more than 85% being singletons. The sequenced sample was peripheral blood. All receptors derive from a man between 65 and 85 years old with acute or convalescent COVID-19. The CDR3 runs from the conserved cysteine through the conserved F or W. D genes are given only for firm matches. Some rows mark clone size as missing; the rest say once, few, many or name a class of expanded clone.

size	D	J	V	DNA	CDR3
.	.	TRBJ2-7	TRBV21-1	TGTGCCAGCAGCACTCTCGGGGTAGCGGGAGTCAGATACGAGCAGTACTTC	CASSTLGVAGVRYEQYF
.	.	TRBJ2-5	TRBV30	TGTGCCTGGAGTTCGGCCCAGGTACTAGGGACCCAGTACTTC	CAWSSAQVLGTQYF
.	TRBD1	TRBJ1-2	TRBV3-1/TRBV3-2	TGTGCCAGCAGCCAAGCCTTCCGGGACAGGGCCCTGTGGGGCTACACCTTC	CASSQAFRDRALWGYTF
.	.	TRBJ2-7	TRBV4-2	TGTGCCAGCAGCCAAGTGAGAGCGGGCCCATACGAGCAGTACTTC	CASSQVRAGPYEQYF
.	.	TRBJ2-1	TRBV7-2	TGTGCCAGCAGCTTAGCGGGGGCAGAAGGTAATGAGCAGTTCTTC	CASSLAGAEGNEQFF
.	.	TRBJ2-1	TRBV6-2/TRBV6-3	TGTGCCAGCAGTTACGAGGGATGGCGGGCGATCTACAATGAGCAGTTCTTC	CASSYEGWRAIYNEQFF
.	.	TRBJ2-7	TRBV18	TGTGCCAGCTCACACTCGCAGGACAGTACCTACGAGCAGTACTTC	CASSHSQDSTYEQYF
.	.	TRBJ1-4	TRBV29-1	TGCAGCGTTCTACCAGGGTGGACTGAAAAACTGTTTTTT	CSVLPGWTEKLFF
.	.	TRBJ1-4	TRBV3-1/TRBV3-2	TGTGCCAGCAGCCAAGGGGCCCGGGACATCCGAAGGGGTGAAAAACTGTTTTTT	CASSQGARDIRRGEKLFF
.	TRBD2	TRBJ2-2	TRBV4-3	TGCGCCAGCAGCCAAGATGGGGGGGACACCGGGGAGCTGTTTTTT	CASSQDGGDTGELFF
.	TRBD2	TRBJ2-1	TRBV11-3	TGTGCCAGCAGCTTAGAGGTGGGACTAGCGGGGGAGAAGTTCTTC	CASSLEVGLAGEKFF
.	TRBD1	TRBJ1-2	TRBV28	TGTGCCAGCAGTAGCGGGACAGGGCTGATCTATGGCTACACCTTC	CASSSGTGLIYGYTF
once	.	TRBJ1-6	TRBV5-1	TGCGCCAGCAGCAGTGGACAGAATAATTCACCCCTCCACTTT	CASSSGQNNSPLHF
.	TRBD1	TRBJ1-1	TRBV7-2	TGTGCCAGCAGCGGGACAGGATACACTGAAGCTTTCTTT	CASSGTGYTEAFF
.	.	TRBJ1-5	TRBV4-2	TGTGCCAGCAGCCCCGGGGAGAATCAGCCCCAGCATTTT	CASSPGENQPQHF
.	.	TRBJ1-2	TRBV4-1	TGCGCCAGCAGCCAAGATGGTAACGCGCACTTCGGCTACACCTTC	CASSQDGNAHFGYTF
.	TRBD2	TRBJ2-5	TRBV3-1/TRBV3-2	TGTGCCAGCAGCCAGCCTAGCGGGAGTGGGGAGACCCAGTACTTC	CASSQPSGSGETQYF
.	.	TRBJ2-7	TRBV7-3	TGTGCCAGCAGCTTAACGGGGAGTCGGGAGCAGTACTTC	CASSLTGSREQYF
.	TRBD2	TRBJ2-7	TRBV3-1/TRBV3-2	TGTGCCAGCAGCCAAGACGCCGGGACTAGCCTTAGGGACGAGCAGTACTTC	CASSQDAGTSLRDEQYF
.	.	TRBJ2-6	TRBV7-2	TGTGCCAGCAGCCCCGCGAGCGGGGCCAACGTCCTGACTTTC	CASSPASGANVLTF
.	.	TRBJ1-4	TRBV18	TGTGCCAGCTCACCACCGACAGTTGAAAAACTGTTTTTT	CASSPPTVEKLFF
.	.	TRBJ2-3	TRBV7-2	TGTGCCAGCAGCCCGTACAGGCCCCCTTCAGATACGCAGTATTTT	CASSPYRPPSDTQYF
.	.	TRBJ2-7	TRBV9	TGTGCCAGCAGCGTTTCGGGGGACCCAAGCTCCTACGAGCAGTACTTC	CASSVSGDPSSYEQYF
once	TRBD2	TRBJ2-5	TRBV6-2/TRBV6-3	TGTGCCAGCAGTTCCTCAACCGGGACTAGCGGGAGAGAGACCCAGTACTTC	CASSSSTGTSGRETQYF
.	.	TRBJ1-1	TRBV3-1/TRBV3-2	TGTGCCAGCAGCCCGTCCGGGGTGAACACTGAAGCTTTCTTT	CASSPSGVNTEAFF
.	.	TRBJ1-2	TRBV7-2	TGTGCCAGCAGCTTAGGGGGCAGGATAGAAAACTATGGCTACACCTTC	CASSLGGRIENYGYTF
.	.	TRBJ2-5	TRBV3-1/TRBV3-2	TGTGCCAGCAGCCAACTCGAAGAGACCCAGTACTTC	CASSQLEETQYF
.	TRBD1	TRBJ1-6	TRBV3-1/TRBV3-2	TGTGCCAGCAGCCAAGGGACAGGGCTGGGTTCACCCCTCCACTTT	CASSQGTGLGSPLHF